Sequencing of this TCR beta chain was carried out in a study of regulatory T cells in long-lasting Graves disease. This clonotype was observed many times. The antigen is undetermined. The CDR3 spans 15 residues. Germline values: CDR1 MDHEN, CDR2 SYDVKM. V dropped 2 bases and J dropped 4 bases, with 12 bases sitting between them. The time point was: newly diagnosed GD, antithyroid drugs for less than 3 months. Extracted RNA from PBMCs served as the source of the TCR library. Arm-PCR of CDR3 regions and iRepertoire HTBI primers were the basis on which TCR beta libraries were built. TCRdb redid the calling of the multiplex PCR reads with MiXCR, one entry per CDR3 protein. The table has about 440,000 distinct CDR3 sequences, approximately 16% seen once. Regarding the study as a whole: New patients shared about a thousand public clonotypes, fewer than the roughly 2,700 shared by persistent patients. When disease was persistent, TRBV28, TRBJ1-2 and TRBJ2-5 were the favored segments.

Separately, the same data were catalogued under a study of T cells in Graves' hyperthyroidism and ophthalmopathy. This second report adds: Hyperthyroidism in the patients, aged 18 to 65, was newly diagnosed and under 2 months in duration.

The sample consisted of peripheral blood mononuclear cells (PBMCs), taken at new diagnosis, from a patient treated with antithyroid drugs. The chain joins TRBV28 to TRBJ1-5; no definite D call. This sequence was found in a woman younger than 30 with Graves disease. CDR3 nucleotides: TGTGCCAGCAGTTTAGATGGGCGTCAGAATCAGCCCCAGCATTTT. Translated, it gives CASSLDGRQNQPQHF. Combining the CDR3 with reference TRBV28 and TRBJ1-5 gives the whole variable domain DVKVTQSSRYLVKRTGEKVFLECVQDMDHENMFWYRQDPGLGLRLIYFSYDVKMKEKGDIPEGYSVSREKKERFSLILESASTNQTSMYLCASSLDGRQNQPQHFGDGTRLSIL.